Listed below are T cell receptor beta chains from one sample, sequenced in a study of cytomegalovirus exposure and HLA in healthy donors. The assay was immunoSEQ multiplex PCR, and TCRdb's table has in-frame clones only and misses some. This table has some 110,000 clones, around 82% appearing once. Sample: PBMCs. The receptor set was obtained from a man aged 40-50 years in good health and CMV-seronegative. The CDR3 runs from the conserved cysteine through the conserved F or W. Fields, in order: D gene, J gene, V gene, clone size, CDR3 protein, CDR3 DNA. A D gene is named only where the DNA matches it firmly. Clone size is shown for a subset of rows, as once, few, many or a class of expanded clone.

D gene: TRBD1
J gene: TRBJ1-6
V gene: TRBV30
clone size: few
CDR3 protein: CAWRQGALVPLHF
CDR3 DNA: TGTGCCTGGAGACAGGGGGCGTTGGTACCCCTCCACTTT

D gene: NA
J gene: TRBJ1-2
V gene: TRBV19
clone size: NA
CDR3 protein: CASSIGQAYGYTF
CDR3 DNA: TGTGCCAGTAGTATAGGACAGGCCTATGGCTACACCTTC

D gene: NA
J gene: TRBJ2-2
V gene: TRBV7-3
clone size: NA
CDR3 protein: CASSLDRRGTGELFF
CDR3 DNA: TGTGCCAGCAGCTTAGACAGACGAGGCACCGGGGAGCTGTTTTTT

D gene: NA
J gene: TRBJ1-4
V gene: TRBV13
clone size: NA
CDR3 protein: CASRWTATNEKLFF
CDR3 DNA: TGTGCCAGCAGGTGGACAGCAACTAATGAAAAACTGTTTTTT

D gene: NA
J gene: TRBJ1-4
V gene: TRBV7-3
clone size: NA
CDR3 protein: CASSSGRGGGEKLFF
CDR3 DNA: TGTGCCAGCAGCTCGGGACGTGGGGGGGGTGAAAAACTGTTTTTT

D gene: NA
J gene: TRBJ2-5
V gene: TRBV13
clone size: few
CDR3 protein: CASSPLGGGYQETQYF
CDR3 DNA: TGTGCCAGCAGCCCTCTGGGCGGGGGCTATCAAGAGACCCAGTACTTC

D gene: TRBD1
J gene: TRBJ2-1
V gene: TRBV28
clone size: NA
CDR3 protein: CASSLRTGYNEQFF
CDR3 DNA: TGTGCCAGCAGTCTCCGGACAGGTTACAATGAGCAGTTCTTC

D gene: TRBD1
J gene: TRBJ1-1
V gene: TRBV6-4
clone size: NA
CDR3 protein: CASSDSGTGRAFF
CDR3 DNA: TGTGCCAGCAGTGACTCAGGGACAGGGCGAGCTTTCTTT

D gene: TRBD1
J gene: TRBJ2-7
V gene: TRBV7-8
clone size: NA
CDR3 protein: CASSGTGGLYRGYF
CDR3 DNA: TGTGCCAGCAGCGGGACAGGGGGTCTCTATAGGGGGTACTTC

D gene: TRBD1
J gene: TRBJ1-1
V gene: TRBV7-2
clone size: NA
CDR3 protein: CASSPGTGATEAFF
CDR3 DNA: TGTGCCAGCTCTCCCGGGACAGGGGCCACTGAAGCTTTCTTT

D gene: TRBD2
J gene: TRBJ2-1
V gene: TRBV5-4
clone size: NA
CDR3 protein: CASSLELAGGNEQFF
CDR3 DNA: TGTGCCAGCAGCTTGGAACTAGCGGGGGGCAATGAGCAGTTCTTC

D gene: NA
J gene: TRBJ1-4
V gene: TRBV12-5
clone size: NA
CDR3 protein: CASGLVRLRRGNEKLFF
CDR3 DNA: TGTGCTAGTGGTTTGGTACGTTTGAGACGAGGAAATGAAAAACTGTTTTTT

D gene: NA
J gene: TRBJ2-7
V gene: TRBV5-6
clone size: NA
CDR3 protein: CASSTTGSGEQYF
CDR3 DNA: TGTGCCAGCAGCACTACAGGGTCTGGCGAGCAGTACTTC

D gene: TRBD1
J gene: TRBJ1-4
V gene: TRBV4-3
clone size: NA
CDR3 protein: CASSQDGTGTEKLFF
CDR3 DNA: TGCGCCAGCAGCCAAGACGGGACAGGGACAGAAAAACTGTTTTTT

D gene: TRBD2
J gene: TRBJ2-5
V gene: TRBV7-3
clone size: NA
CDR3 protein: CASSGLAGTGETQYF
CDR3 DNA: TGTGCCAGCAGCGGACTAGCGGGGACTGGAGAGACCCAGTACTTC

D gene: NA
J gene: TRBJ1-2
V gene: TRBV6-1
clone size: few
CDR3 protein: CASSERGRSGYTF
CDR3 DNA: TGTGCCAGCAGTGAACGAGGGCGGAGTGGCTACACCTTC

D gene: NA
J gene: TRBJ1-2
V gene: TRBV7-3
clone size: few
CDR3 protein: CASSYEGYGYTF
CDR3 DNA: TGTGCCAGCAGTTACGAGGGATATGGCTACACCTTC

D gene: NA
J gene: TRBJ2-3
V gene: TRBV7-2
clone size: NA
CDR3 protein: CASSVSGLTQYF
CDR3 DNA: TGTGCCAGCAGCGTAAGCGGTCTTACGCAGTATTTT

D gene: NA
J gene: TRBJ1-1
V gene: TRBV18
clone size: NA
CDR3 protein: CASSPDRHLNTEAFF
CDR3 DNA: TGTGCCAGCTCACCCGACAGACACCTGAACACTGAAGCTTTCTTT

D gene: NA
J gene: TRBJ2-7
V gene: TRBV12-5
clone size: NA
CDR3 protein: CASGLIPGEQYF
CDR3 DNA: TGTGCTAGTGGTTTGATTCCCGGCGAGCAGTACTTC

D gene: NA
J gene: TRBJ2-1
V gene: TRBV4-2
clone size: NA
CDR3 protein: CASSQELAYYNEQFF
CDR3 DNA: TGTGCCAGCAGCCAAGAATTAGCCTACTACAATGAGCAGTTCTTC

D gene: TRBD1
J gene: TRBJ1-1
V gene: TRBV30
clone size: NA
CDR3 protein: CAWRGQKNTEAFF
CDR3 DNA: TGTGCCTGGAGGGGACAGAAGAACACTGAAGCTTTCTTT

D gene: NA
J gene: TRBJ1-6
V gene: TRBV5-6
clone size: NA
CDR3 protein: CASSLVQGVSPLHF
CDR3 DNA: TGTGCCAGCAGCTTAGTACAGGGTGTTTCACCCCTCCACTTT

D gene: TRBD2
J gene: TRBJ2-5
V gene: TRBV28
clone size: NA
CDR3 protein: CASSGGGEGQETQYF
CDR3 DNA: TGTGCCAGCAGTGGGGGGGGTGAGGGCCAAGAGACCCAGTACTTC

D gene: NA
J gene: TRBJ2-6
V gene: TRBV7-3
clone size: NA
CDR3 protein: CASSFLGANVLTF
CDR3 DNA: TGTGCCAGCAGCTTCCTCGGGGCCAACGTCCTGACTTTC

D gene: NA
J gene: TRBJ1-3
V gene: TRBV7-2
clone size: NA
CDR3 protein: CASSLEPAESGNTIYF
CDR3 DNA: TGTGCCAGCAGCTTAGAGCCTGCGGAGTCTGGAAACACCATATATTTT

D gene: TRBD1
J gene: TRBJ2-1
V gene: TRBV11-2
clone size: few
CDR3 protein: CASSLEQGAYNEQFF
CDR3 DNA: TGTGCCAGCAGCTTAGAACAGGGGGCCTACAATGAGCAGTTCTTC

D gene: NA
J gene: TRBJ2-2
V gene: TRBV19
clone size: NA
CDR3 protein: CASSAYGDTGELFF
CDR3 DNA: TGTGCCAGTAGTGCCTACGGTGACACCGGGGAGCTGTTTTTT

D gene: TRBD1
J gene: TRBJ1-1
V gene: TRBV18
clone size: NA
CDR3 protein: CASSPGQGVTEAFF
CDR3 DNA: TGTGCCAGCTCACCGGGGCAGGGGGTCACTGAAGCTTTCTTT

D gene: NA
J gene: TRBJ2-5
V gene: TRBV7-2
clone size: NA
CDR3 protein: CASSPTGARETQYF
CDR3 DNA: TGTGCCAGCAGCCCGACAGGAGCCCGGGAGACCCAGTACTTC

D gene: TRBD1
J gene: TRBJ1-2
V gene: TRBV19
clone size: NA
CDR3 protein: CASSIIAQGLIQDPNYGYTF
CDR3 DNA: TGTGCCAGTAGTATAATCGCACAGGGGCTAATCCAAGACCCTAACTATGGCTACACCTTC

D gene: NA
J gene: TRBJ2-1
V gene: TRBV5-4
clone size: few
CDR3 protein: CASSSGYNEQFF
CDR3 DNA: TGTGCCAGCAGCTCCGGGTACAATGAGCAGTTCTTC

D gene: TRBD1
J gene: TRBJ1-2
V gene: TRBV7-2
clone size: NA
CDR3 protein: CASSLDWSQGADGYTF
CDR3 DNA: TGTGCCAGCAGCTTAGATTGGTCCCAGGGGGCGGATGGCTACACCTTC

D gene: NA
J gene: TRBJ2-1
V gene: TRBV19
clone size: NA
CDR3 protein: CATNLYNEQFF
CDR3 DNA: TGTGCCACCAACTTATACAATGAGCAGTTCTTC

D gene: TRBD1
J gene: TRBJ2-1
V gene: TRBV7-2
clone size: NA
CDR3 protein: CASSTGTGSDEQFF
CDR3 DNA: TGTGCCAGCAGCACCGGGACAGGGTCGGATGAGCAGTTCTTC

D gene: TRBD2
J gene: TRBJ2-7
V gene: TRBV27
clone size: few
CDR3 protein: CASSLGGGLTYEQYF
CDR3 DNA: TGTGCCAGCAGTTTGGGCGGGGGACTGACCTACGAGCAGTACTTC

D gene: NA
J gene: TRBJ2-1
V gene: TRBV7-9
clone size: NA
CDR3 protein: CASSRTGGIDEQFF
CDR3 DNA: TGTGCCAGCAGCAGGACGGGGGGCATCGATGAGCAGTTCTTC

D gene: NA
J gene: TRBJ2-1
V gene: TRBV6-4
clone size: NA
CDR3 protein: CASSSLPQVSYNEQFF
CDR3 DNA: TGTGCCAGCAGTAGCCTGCCACAGGTCTCCTACAATGAGCAGTTCTTC

D gene: NA
J gene: TRBJ2-3
V gene: TRBV5-6
clone size: NA
CDR3 protein: CASSLTGKADTQYF
CDR3 DNA: TGTGCCAGCAGCTTGACCGGGAAGGCGGATACGCAGTATTTT

D gene: NA
J gene: TRBJ2-7
V gene: TRBV6-1
clone size: NA
CDR3 protein: CASSMSPYEQYF
CDR3 DNA: TGTGCCAGCAGCATGTCCCCCTACGAGCAGTACTTC

D gene: NA
J gene: TRBJ1-1
V gene: TRBV9
clone size: NA
CDR3 protein: CASSVRQPEAFF
CDR3 DNA: TGTGCCAGCAGCGTCCGACAGCCTGAAGCTTTCTTT

D gene: NA
J gene: TRBJ1-4
V gene: TRBV29-1
clone size: NA
CDR3 protein: CSVQWQSSNEKLFF
CDR3 DNA: TGCAGCGTGCAATGGCAGTCGTCTAATGAAAAACTGTTTTTT

D gene: NA
J gene: TRBJ1-2
V gene: TRBV7-3
clone size: NA
CDR3 protein: CASSSREGPSSYGYTF
CDR3 DNA: TGTGCCAGCAGCTCCAGGGAAGGCCCCTCGTCCTATGGCTACACCTTC

D gene: TRBD1
J gene: TRBJ1-6
V gene: TRBV7-9
clone size: many
CDR3 protein: CASSDLQGANSPLHF
CDR3 DNA: TGTGCCAGCAGCGATTTGCAGGGGGCGAATTCACCCCTCCACTTT

D gene: NA
J gene: TRBJ2-1
V gene: TRBV7-9
clone size: NA
CDR3 protein: CASSPGLAGQFF
CDR3 DNA: TGTGCCAGCAGCCCTGGCCTAGCAGGGCAGTTCTTC

D gene: NA
J gene: TRBJ2-3
V gene: TRBV5-6
clone size: NA
CDR3 protein: CASSLWGDADTQYF
CDR3 DNA: TGTGCCAGCAGCTTGTGGGGGGACGCAGATACGCAGTATTTT

D gene: NA
J gene: TRBJ2-2
V gene: TRBV30
clone size: NA
CDR3 protein: CARKGVGTGELFF
CDR3 DNA: TGTGCCCGGAAGGGGGTAGGCACCGGGGAGCTGTTTTTT

D gene: TRBD1
J gene: TRBJ1-3
V gene: TRBV5-5
clone size: NA
CDR3 protein: CASRSGTVEVRRGNTIYF
CDR3 DNA: TGTGCCAGCAGGTCCGGGACAGTAGAGGTTCGCCGAGGAAACACCATATATTTT